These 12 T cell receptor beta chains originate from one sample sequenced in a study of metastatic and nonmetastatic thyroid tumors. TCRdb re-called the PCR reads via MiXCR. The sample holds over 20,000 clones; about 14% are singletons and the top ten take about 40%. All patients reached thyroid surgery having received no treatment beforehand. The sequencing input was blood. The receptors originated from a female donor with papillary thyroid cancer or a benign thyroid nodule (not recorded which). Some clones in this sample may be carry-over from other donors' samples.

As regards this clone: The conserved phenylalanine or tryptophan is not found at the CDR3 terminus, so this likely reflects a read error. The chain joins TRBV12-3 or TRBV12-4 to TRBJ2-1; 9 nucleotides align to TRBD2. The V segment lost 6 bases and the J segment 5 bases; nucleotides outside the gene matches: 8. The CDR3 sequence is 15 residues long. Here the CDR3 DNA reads TGTGCCAGCAGCCCGGGACTAGCCTATAACAATGAGCAGTTCCTC. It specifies CASSPGLAYNNEQFL.

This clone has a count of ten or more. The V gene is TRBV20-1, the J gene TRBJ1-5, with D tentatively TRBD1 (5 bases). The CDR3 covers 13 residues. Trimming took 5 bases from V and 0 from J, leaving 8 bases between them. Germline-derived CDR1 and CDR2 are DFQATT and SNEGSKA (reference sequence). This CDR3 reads CSAWGNSNQPQHF. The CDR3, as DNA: TGCAGTGCTTGGGGGAATAGCAATCAGCCCCAGCATTTT.

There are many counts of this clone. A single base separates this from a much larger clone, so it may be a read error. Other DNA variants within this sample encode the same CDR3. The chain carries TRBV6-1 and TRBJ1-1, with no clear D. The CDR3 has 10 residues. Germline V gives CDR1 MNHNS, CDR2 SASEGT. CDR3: CASGRTEAFF. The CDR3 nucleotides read TGTGCTAGCGGAAGGACTGAAGCTTTCTTT.

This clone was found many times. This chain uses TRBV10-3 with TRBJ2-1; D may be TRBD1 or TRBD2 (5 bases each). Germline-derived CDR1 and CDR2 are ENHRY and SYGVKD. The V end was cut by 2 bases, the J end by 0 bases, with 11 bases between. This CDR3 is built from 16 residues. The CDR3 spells CAISERDVSSYNEQFF. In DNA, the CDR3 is TGTGCCATCAGTGAGAGGGACGTTAGCTCCTACAATGAGCAGTTCTTC.

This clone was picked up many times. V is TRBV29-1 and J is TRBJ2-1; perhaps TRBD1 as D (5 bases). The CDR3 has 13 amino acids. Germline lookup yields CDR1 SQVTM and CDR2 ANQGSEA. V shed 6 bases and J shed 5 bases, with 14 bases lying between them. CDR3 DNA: TGCAGCGTACCAGGGTTCAACAACAATGAGCAGTTCTTC. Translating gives CSVPGFNNNEQFF.

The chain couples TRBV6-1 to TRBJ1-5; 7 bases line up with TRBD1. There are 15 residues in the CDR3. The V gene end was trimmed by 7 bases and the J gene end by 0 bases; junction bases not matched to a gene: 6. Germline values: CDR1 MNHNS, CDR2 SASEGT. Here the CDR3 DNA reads TGTGCCAGCACCCCAACAGGGGATAGCAATCAGCCCCAGCATTTT. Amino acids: CASTPTGDSNQPQHF.

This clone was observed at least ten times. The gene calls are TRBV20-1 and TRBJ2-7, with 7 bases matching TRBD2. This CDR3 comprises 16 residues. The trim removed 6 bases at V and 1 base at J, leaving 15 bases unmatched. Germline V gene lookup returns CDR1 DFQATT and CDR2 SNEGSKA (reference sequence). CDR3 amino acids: CSAHIPRDGRSYEQYF. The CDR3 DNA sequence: TGCAGTGCACATATCCCCCGGGACGGGAGGTCCTACGAGCAGTACTTC.

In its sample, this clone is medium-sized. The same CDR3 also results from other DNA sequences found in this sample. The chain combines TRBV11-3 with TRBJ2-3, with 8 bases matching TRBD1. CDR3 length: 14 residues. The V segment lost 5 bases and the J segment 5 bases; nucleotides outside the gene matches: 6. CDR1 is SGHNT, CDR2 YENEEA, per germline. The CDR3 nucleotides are TGTGCCAGCAGCCTCACAGGGGGAGGAGATACGCAGTATTTT. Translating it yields CASSLTGGGDTQYF.

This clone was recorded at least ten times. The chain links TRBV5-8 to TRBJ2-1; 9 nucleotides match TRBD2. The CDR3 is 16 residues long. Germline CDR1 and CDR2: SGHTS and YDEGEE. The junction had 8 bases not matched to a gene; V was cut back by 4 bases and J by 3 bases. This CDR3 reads CASSISGSLHYNEQFF. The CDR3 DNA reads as TGTGCCAGCAGCATTAGCGGGAGCCTACACTACAATGAGCAGTTCTTC.

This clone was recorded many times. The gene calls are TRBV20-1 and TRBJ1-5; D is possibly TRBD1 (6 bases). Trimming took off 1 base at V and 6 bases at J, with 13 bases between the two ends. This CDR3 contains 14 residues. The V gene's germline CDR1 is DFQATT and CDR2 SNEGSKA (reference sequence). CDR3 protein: CSARVYRESQPQHF. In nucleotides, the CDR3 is TGCAGTGCTAGAGTCTACAGGGAGAGTCAGCCCCAGCATTTT.

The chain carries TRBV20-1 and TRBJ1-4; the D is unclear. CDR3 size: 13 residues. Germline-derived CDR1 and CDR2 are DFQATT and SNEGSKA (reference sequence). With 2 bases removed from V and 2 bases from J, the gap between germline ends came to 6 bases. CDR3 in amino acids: CSARRPTNEKLFF. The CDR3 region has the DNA TGCAGTGCTAGACGCCCGACTAATGAAAAACTGTTTTTT.

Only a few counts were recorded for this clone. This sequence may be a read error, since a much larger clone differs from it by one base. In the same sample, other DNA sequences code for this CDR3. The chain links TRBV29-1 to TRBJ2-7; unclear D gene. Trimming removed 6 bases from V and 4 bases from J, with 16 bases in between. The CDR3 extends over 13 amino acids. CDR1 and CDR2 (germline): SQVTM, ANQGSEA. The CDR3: CSVALSTSYEQYF. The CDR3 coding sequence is TGCAGCGTAGCTCTAAGTACCTCATACGAGCAGTACTTC.